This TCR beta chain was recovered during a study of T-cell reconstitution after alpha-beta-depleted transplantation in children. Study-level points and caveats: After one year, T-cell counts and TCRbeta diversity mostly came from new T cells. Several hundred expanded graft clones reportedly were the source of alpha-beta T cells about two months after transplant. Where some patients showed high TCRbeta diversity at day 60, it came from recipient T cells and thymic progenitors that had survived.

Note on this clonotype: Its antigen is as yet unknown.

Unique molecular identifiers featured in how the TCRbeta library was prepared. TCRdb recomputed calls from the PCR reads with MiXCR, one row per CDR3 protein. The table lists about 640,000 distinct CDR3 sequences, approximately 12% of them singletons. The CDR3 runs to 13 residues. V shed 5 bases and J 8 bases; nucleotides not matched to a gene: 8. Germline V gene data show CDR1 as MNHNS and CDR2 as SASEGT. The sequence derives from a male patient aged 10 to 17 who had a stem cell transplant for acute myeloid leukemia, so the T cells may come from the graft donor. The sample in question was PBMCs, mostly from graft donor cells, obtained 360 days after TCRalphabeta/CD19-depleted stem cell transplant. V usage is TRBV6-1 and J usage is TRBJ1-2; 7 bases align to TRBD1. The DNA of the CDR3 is TGTGCCAGCAGTCGACAGGGCGGCGACGGCTACACCTTC. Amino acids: CASSRQGGDGYTF.